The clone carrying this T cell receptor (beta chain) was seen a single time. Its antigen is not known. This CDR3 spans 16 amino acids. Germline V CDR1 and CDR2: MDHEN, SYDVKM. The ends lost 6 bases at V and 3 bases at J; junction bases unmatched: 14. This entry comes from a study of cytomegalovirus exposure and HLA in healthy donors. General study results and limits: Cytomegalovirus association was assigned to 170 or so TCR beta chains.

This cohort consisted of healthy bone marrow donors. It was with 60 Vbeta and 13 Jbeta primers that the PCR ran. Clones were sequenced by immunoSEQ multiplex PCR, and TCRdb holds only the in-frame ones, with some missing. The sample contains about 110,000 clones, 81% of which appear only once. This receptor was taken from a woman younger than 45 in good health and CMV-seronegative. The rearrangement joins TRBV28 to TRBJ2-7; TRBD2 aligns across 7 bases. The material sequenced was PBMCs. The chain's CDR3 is CASRLGGSSGLYEQYF. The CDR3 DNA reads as TGTGCCAGCAGGCTGGGCGGTTCTAGCGGCCTCTACGAGCAGTACTTC.